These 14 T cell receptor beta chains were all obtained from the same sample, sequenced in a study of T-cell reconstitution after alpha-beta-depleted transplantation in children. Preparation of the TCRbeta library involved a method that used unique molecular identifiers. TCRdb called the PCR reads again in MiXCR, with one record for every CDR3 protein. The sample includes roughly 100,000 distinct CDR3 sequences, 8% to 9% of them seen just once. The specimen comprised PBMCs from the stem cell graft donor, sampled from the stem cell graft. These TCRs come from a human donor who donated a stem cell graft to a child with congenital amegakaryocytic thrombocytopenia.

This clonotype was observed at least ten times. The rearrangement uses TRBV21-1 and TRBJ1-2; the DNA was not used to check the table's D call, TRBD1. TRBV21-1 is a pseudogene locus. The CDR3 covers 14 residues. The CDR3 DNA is TGTGCCAGCCCCAGGGCAGGATTTAACTATGGCTACACCTTC. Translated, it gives CASPRAGFNYGYTF.

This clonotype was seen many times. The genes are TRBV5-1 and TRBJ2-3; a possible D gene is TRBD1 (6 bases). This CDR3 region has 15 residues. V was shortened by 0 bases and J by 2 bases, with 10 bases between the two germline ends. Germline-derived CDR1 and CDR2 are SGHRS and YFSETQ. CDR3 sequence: CASSLAGHPTDTQYF. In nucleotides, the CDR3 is TGCGCCAGCAGCTTGGCGGGACACCCCACAGATACGCAGTATTTT.

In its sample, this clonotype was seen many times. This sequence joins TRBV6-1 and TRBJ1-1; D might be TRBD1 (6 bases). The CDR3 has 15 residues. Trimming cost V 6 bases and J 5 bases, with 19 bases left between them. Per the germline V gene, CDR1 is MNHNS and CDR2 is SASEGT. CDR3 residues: CASSPPRGGVTEAFF. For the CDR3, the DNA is TGTGCCAGCAGCCCCCCCCGAGGGGGGGTGACTGAAGCTTTCTTT.

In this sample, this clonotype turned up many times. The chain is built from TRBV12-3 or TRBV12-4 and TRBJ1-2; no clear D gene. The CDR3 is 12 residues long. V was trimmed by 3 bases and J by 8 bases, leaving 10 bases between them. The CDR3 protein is CASSLREDGYTF. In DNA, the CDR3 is TGTGCCAGCAGTTTGCGGGAGGACGGCTACACCTTC.

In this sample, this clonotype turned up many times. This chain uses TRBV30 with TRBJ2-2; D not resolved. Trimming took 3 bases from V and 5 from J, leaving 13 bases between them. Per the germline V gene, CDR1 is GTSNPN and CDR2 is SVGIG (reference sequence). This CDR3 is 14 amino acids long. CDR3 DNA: TGTGCCTGGAGGGAAGGCGTTGAAACCGGGGAGCTGTTTTTT. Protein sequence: CAWREGVETGELFF.

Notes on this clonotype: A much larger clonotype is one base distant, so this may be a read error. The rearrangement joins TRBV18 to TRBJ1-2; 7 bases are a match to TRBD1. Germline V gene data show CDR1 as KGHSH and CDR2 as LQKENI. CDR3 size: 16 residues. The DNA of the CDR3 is TGTGCCAGCTCCAGACCAGCGGGACAGAGTAACTATGGCGACACCTTC. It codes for CASSRPAGQSNYGDTF.

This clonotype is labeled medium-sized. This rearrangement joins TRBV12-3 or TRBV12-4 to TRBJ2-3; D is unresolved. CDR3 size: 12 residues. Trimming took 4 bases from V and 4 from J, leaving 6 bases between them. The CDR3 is CASSSTSDTQYF. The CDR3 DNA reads TGTGCCAGCAGTTCGACCTCAGATACGCAGTATTTT.

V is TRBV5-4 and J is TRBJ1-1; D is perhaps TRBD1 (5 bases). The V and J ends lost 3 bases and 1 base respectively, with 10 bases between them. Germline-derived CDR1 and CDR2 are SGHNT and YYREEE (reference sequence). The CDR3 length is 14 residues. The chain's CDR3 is CASSSGTANTEAFF. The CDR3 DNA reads TGTGCCAGCAGCTCCGGGACCGCGAACACTGAAGCTTTCTTT.

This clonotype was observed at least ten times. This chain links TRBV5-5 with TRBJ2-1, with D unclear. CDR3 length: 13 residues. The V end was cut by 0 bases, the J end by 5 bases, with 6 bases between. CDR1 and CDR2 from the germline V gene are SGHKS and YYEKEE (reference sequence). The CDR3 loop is CASSLGTNNEQFF. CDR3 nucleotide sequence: TGTGCCAGCAGCTTGGGAACTAACAATGAGCAGTTCTTC. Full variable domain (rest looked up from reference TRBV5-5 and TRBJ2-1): DAGVTQSPTHLIKTRGQQVTLRCSPISGHKSVSWYQQVLGQGPQFIFQYYEKEERGRGNFPDRFSARQFPNYSSELNVNALLLGDSALYLCASSLGTNNEQFFGPGTRLTVL.

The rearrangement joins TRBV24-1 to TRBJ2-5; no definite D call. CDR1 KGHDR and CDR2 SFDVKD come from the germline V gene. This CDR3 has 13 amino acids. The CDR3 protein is CAAFDLNQETQYF. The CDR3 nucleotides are TGTGCGGCCTTTGATTTGAACCAAGAGACCCAGTACTTC.

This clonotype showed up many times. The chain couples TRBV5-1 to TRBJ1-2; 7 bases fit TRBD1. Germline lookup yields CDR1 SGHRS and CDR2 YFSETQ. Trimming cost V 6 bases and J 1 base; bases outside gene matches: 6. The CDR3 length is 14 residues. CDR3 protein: CASTRDSNNYGYTF. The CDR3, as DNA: TGCGCCAGCACTCGGGACAGCAATAACTATGGCTACACCTTC. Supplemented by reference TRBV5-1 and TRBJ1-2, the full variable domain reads KAGVTQTPRYLIKTRGQQVTLSCSPISGHRSVSWYQQTPGQGLQFLFEYFSETQRNKGNFPGRFSGRQFSNSRSEMNVSTLELGDSALYLCASTRDSNNYGYTFGSGTRLTVV.

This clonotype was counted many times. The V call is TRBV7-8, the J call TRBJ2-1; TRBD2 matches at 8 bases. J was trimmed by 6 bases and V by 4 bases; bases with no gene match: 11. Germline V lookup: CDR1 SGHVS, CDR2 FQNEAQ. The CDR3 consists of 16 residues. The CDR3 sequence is CASSYSGGGRLNEQFF. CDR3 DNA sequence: TGTGCCAGCAGCTACTCCGGGGGGGGAAGACTCAATGAGCAGTTCTTC.

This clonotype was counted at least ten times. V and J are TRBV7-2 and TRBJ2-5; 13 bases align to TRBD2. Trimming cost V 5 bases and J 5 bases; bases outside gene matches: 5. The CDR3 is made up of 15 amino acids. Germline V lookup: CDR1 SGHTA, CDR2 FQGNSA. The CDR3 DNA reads TGTGCCAGCAGCAAGCTGGGACTAGCGGGGGAGACCCAGTACTTC. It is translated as CASSKLGLAGETQYF.

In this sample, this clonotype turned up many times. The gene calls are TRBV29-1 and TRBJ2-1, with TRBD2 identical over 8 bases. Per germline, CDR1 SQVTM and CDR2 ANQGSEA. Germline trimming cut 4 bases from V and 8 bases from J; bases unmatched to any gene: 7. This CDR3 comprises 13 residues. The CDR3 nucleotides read TGCAGCGTTGTAGAGCGGGAGATCGATGAGCAGTTCTTC. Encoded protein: CSVVEREIDEQFF.